The entry below describes one T cell receptor beta chain. The data originate from a study of OX40 agonist ivuxolimab in advanced cancers. Clones were sequenced by immunoSEQ multiplex PCR, and TCRdb holds only the in-frame ones, with some missing. This table holds 52,000 or so clones, about 88% found once. Trimming at V came to 3 bases and at J to 6 bases, leaving 9 bases not matched to a gene. The CDR3 loop spans 15 amino acids. Germline V gene sequence: CDR1 SGHRS, CDR2 YFSETQ. The sequence derives from an adult with an advanced solid tumor such as melanoma, head and neck, liver or kidney cancer. The material was CD4+ or CD8+ T cells sorted from blood, obtained in a trial of the OX40 agonist ivuxolimab. The chain uses TRBV5-1 and TRBJ2-7, with 10 bases fitting TRBD2. This CDR3 is CASSSLASGSSEQYF. CDR3 sequence (DNA): TGCGCCAGCAGCTCCCTGGCTAGCGGGAGTAGCGAGCAGTACTTC. The complete variable domain, with remaining parts taken from reference TRBV5-1 and TRBJ2-7, reads KAGVTQTPRYLIKTRGQQVTLSCSPISGHRSVSWYQQTPGQGLQFLFEYFSETQRNKGNFPGRFSGRQFSNSRSEMNVSTLELGDSALYLCASSSLASGSSEQYFGPGTRLTVT.